Presented here are 21 T cell receptor beta chains from one specimen sequenced in a study of monozygotic twins with cystic fibrosis. Produced via immunoSEQ multiplex PCR; TCRdb's table is partial and in-frame only. The sample consists of roughly 32,000 clones, roughly 97% of them appearing once. The sample was blood. These TCRs come from a girl aged 2 to 10 with cystic fibrosis.

The chain combines TRBV7-9 with TRBJ1-2, with D unclear. The V end lost 2 bases, the J end lost 2 bases, and 9 bases lay between the germline ends. CDR1 is SEHNR and CDR2 is FQNEAQ in the germline V gene (reference sequence). The CDR3 covers 14 residues. The CDR3 protein is CASSLRQDNYGYTF. In DNA, the CDR3 is TGTGCCAGCAGCTTACGCCAGGACAACTATGGCTACACCTTC.

The genes are TRBV30 and TRBJ1-1; possibly TRBD1 for D (5 bases). Per germline, CDR1 GTSNPN and CDR2 SVGIG (reference sequence). Trimming shortened V by 2 bases and J by 1 base, and 14 bases separated the two germline ends. This CDR3 is 15 amino acids long. CDR3 bases: TGTGCCTGGAGTCCGGGGACTGGGAGGAACACTGAAGCTTTCTTT. Residues: CAWSPGTGRNTEAFF.

The chain has TRBV19 and TRBJ1-2, with D possibly matching TRBD1 (5 bases). Trimming removed 4 bases at V and 4 bases at J, with 19 bases between. Germline V gene sequence: CDR1 LNHDA, CDR2 SQIVND (reference sequence). This CDR3 comprises 16 residues. CDR3 sequence (DNA): TGTGCCAGTAGTAATCCGCCCTCCGGGGGGACCTATGGCTACACCTTC. This encodes CASSNPPSGGTYGYTF.

The rearrangement joins TRBV29-1 to TRBJ1-1; no reliable D call. The germline V gene encodes CDR1 SQVTM and CDR2 ANQGSEA. This CDR3 spans 13 amino acids. The V gene lost 6 bases and the J gene lost 0 bases, with 11 bases spanning the gap. CDR3 amino acids: CSVNGVLNTEAFF. CDR3 DNA sequence: TGCAGCGTAAACGGAGTCTTGAACACTGAAGCTTTCTTT. Looking up the rest from reference TRBV29-1 and TRBJ1-1 gives the full variable domain: SAVISQKPSRDICQRGTSLTIQCQVDSQVTMMFWYRQQPGQSLTLIATANQGSEATYESGFVIDKFPISRPNLTFSTLTVSNMSPEDSSIYLCSVNGVLNTEAFFGQGTRLTVV.

The CDR3 protein is CASSFPNQPQHF. In DNA, the CDR3 is TGTGCCAGCAGCTTTCCGAATCAGCCCCAGCATTTT. V gene TRBV5-4 combines with J gene TRBJ1-5; D not resolved. The CDR3 has 12 amino acids. The V and J ends lost 2 bases and 4 bases respectively, with 4 bases between them. The germline CDR1 and CDR2 sequences are SGHNT and YYREEE (reference sequence).

This chain links TRBV27 with TRBJ2-5; TRBD2 agrees at 9 bases. V dropped 5 bases and J dropped 2; count of bases not matched to a gene: 9. Germline V gene sequence: CDR1 MNHEY, CDR2 SMNVEV (reference sequence). The CDR3 extends over 16 amino acids. The CDR3 is CASSRRLADAQETQYF. The CDR3 nucleotides are TGTGCCAGCAGTAGAAGACTAGCGGACGCTCAAGAGACCCAGTACTTC.

V usage is TRBV4-1 and J usage is TRBJ1-2; D is unresolved. Trimming took off 0 bases at V and 7 bases at J, with 12 bases between the two ends. The CDR3 totals 14 residues. Germline V gene lookup returns CDR1 MGHRA and CDR2 YSYEKL. The CDR3 here is CASSQDLPPGGYTF. CDR3 coding DNA: TGCGCCAGCAGCCAAGATCTCCCTCCTGGTGGCTACACCTTC.

The gene calls are TRBV25-1 and TRBJ2-7; TRBD1 is a possible D gene (5 bases). This CDR3 is built from 12 residues. Germline lookup yields CDR1 MGHDK and CDR2 SYGVNS. Deletions cut 1 base from V and 7 bases from J, with 8 bases between. This CDR3 reads CASSELTEEQYF. The DNA for the CDR3 is TGTGCCAGCAGTGAATTGACAGAAGAGCAGTACTTC.

The chain employs TRBV19 and TRBJ2-7; unclear D gene. CDR3 length equals 15 residues. The V end lost 6 bases, the J end lost 2 bases, and 17 bases lay between the germline ends. Germline V lookup: CDR1 LNHDA, CDR2 SQIVND (reference sequence). The CDR3 reads CASSYSGLQTYEQYF. In nucleotides, the CDR3 is TGTGCCAGTAGCTATTCGGGCCTCCAGACCTACGAGCAGTACTTC.

This chain connects TRBV19 to TRBJ2-5; D remains ambiguous. The CDR3 has 15 residues. CDR1 LNHDA and CDR2 SQIVND come from the germline V gene (reference sequence). Trimming stripped 3 bases from V and 1 base from J, with 12 bases between. The CDR3 protein is CASSIGLGLQETQYF. The DNA for the CDR3 is TGTGCCAGTAGTATTGGGCTGGGCCTCCAAGAGACCCAGTACTTC.

This rearrangement joins TRBV6-9 to TRBJ2-7; 8 nucleotides match TRBD2. The CDR3 runs to 16 residues. V gave up 2 bases and J gave up 6 bases; unmatched junction bases: 12. Germline V lookup: CDR1 MNHGY, CDR2 SVAAGI. CDR3 sequence: CASSYPDEREPLEQYF. The CDR3 DNA reads as TGTGCCAGCAGTTATCCCGATGAGCGGGAGCCCCTCGAGCAGTACTTC.

The chain employs TRBV29-1 and TRBJ2-7; 9 bases line up with TRBD1. Looked up from germline, CDR1 is SQVTM and CDR2 is ANQGSEA. The CDR3 has 12 amino acids. With V trimmed by 7 bases and J by 6 bases, 7 bases remained unmatched. The CDR3 reads CSALRDRVEQYF. CDR3 coding DNA: TGCAGCGCACTCCGGGACAGGGTCGAGCAGTACTTC.

The V gene is TRBV6-1, the J gene TRBJ1-1, with D perhaps matching TRBD1 (5 bases). V was cut by 3 bases and J by 0 bases, with 14 bases left in between. Germline CDR1 reads MNHNS; CDR2 reads SASEGT. CDR3 length: 16 residues. The CDR3 nucleotides are TGTGCCAGCAGTGATCAGACCAGGGCTCTGAACACTGAAGCTTTCTTT. This codes for CASSDQTRALNTEAFF.

This clone was seen once. V and J are TRBV11-2 and TRBJ1-2; D might be TRBD1 (6 bases). V was shortened by 5 bases and J by 6 bases, with 19 bases between the two germline ends. The CDR3 covers 15 residues. Germline CDR1 and CDR2: SGHAT and FQNNGV. CDR3 nucleotide sequence: TGTGCCAGCAGCCCCAGAACAGGGAGTATCAATGGCTACACCTTC. This translates into CASSPRTGSINGYTF.

The CDR3 here is CASSLGGLAGTALKDTF. The CDR3 DNA reads TGTGCCAGCAGCTTGGGAGGGTTAGCCGGGACAGCCCTAAAGGACACCTTC. The chain couples TRBV5-4 to TRBJ1-2; TRBD1 agrees at 7 bases. Germline-derived CDR1 and CDR2 are SGHNT and YYREEE (reference sequence). The CDR3 loop spans 17 amino acids. Trimming removed 0 bases from V and 12 bases from J; junction bases left unmatched: 20.

The gene calls are TRBV18 and TRBJ2-4, with D uncertain. Germline CDR1 and CDR2: KGHSH and LQKENI. The CDR3 totals 16 residues. V was trimmed by 2 bases and J by 0 bases, leaving 11 bases between them. CDR3 coding DNA: TGTGCCAGCTCACCAAACTGGCAGATAGCCAAAAACATTCAGTACTTC. Translation gives CASSPNWQIAKNIQYF.

V gene TRBV4-1 combines with J gene TRBJ2-7, with TRBD1 matching over 8 bases. The V and J ends lost 1 base and 3 bases, in that order; junction bases with no gene match: 5. Germline CDR1 reads MGHRA; CDR2 reads YSYEKL. There are 15 residues in the CDR3. The CDR3 nucleotides are TGCGCCAGCAGCCAAGTATGGGACAGGAACTACGAGCAGTACTTC. Translation: CASSQVWDRNYEQYF.

The chain combines TRBV30 with TRBJ2-7; D not certain. Trimming left V 5 bases short and J 4 bases short, with 12 bases between. The CDR3 is 12 amino acids. Germline CDR1 reads GTSNPN; CDR2 reads SVGIG (reference sequence). For the CDR3, the DNA is TGTGCCTGGGGAAGCGTAGGGTACGAGCAGTACTTC. Translation gives CAWGSVGYEQYF. The whole variable domain, remainder taken from reference TRBV30 and TRBJ2-7, is SQTIHQWPATLVQPVGSPLSLECTVEGTSNPNLYWYRQAAGRGLQLLFYSVGIGQISSEVPQNLSASRPQDRQFILSSKKLLLSDSGFYLCAWGSVGYEQYFGPGTRLTVT.

In this sample, this clone turned up once. V usage is TRBV21-1 and J usage is TRBJ2-3; the DNA was not used to check the table's D call, TRBD1. TRBV21-1 is a pseudogene locus. This CDR3 spans 14 amino acids. The CDR3 region is CASSSLAHTDTQYF. The CDR3 DNA follows: TGTGCCAGCAGCTCTTTGGCCCACACAGATACGCAGTATTTT.

This chain uses TRBV2 with TRBJ2-7; no reliable D call. Germline V lookup: CDR1 SNHLY, CDR2 FYNNEI. The CDR3 extends over 15 amino acids. V lost 1 base and J lost 0, with 10 bases in between. The CDR3 nucleotides are TGTGCCAGCAGTGAAGTAAGCGCGAGCTCCTACGAGCAGTACTTC. Translation gives CASSEVSASSYEQYF.

The chain links TRBV2 to TRBJ2-7; tentative D call: TRBD1 (6 bases). Germline V gives CDR1 SNHLY, CDR2 FYNNEI. With 11 bases removed from V and 1 base from J, the gap between germline ends came to 21 bases. There are 15 residues in the CDR3. This CDR3 reads CAGTGTGKGSYEQYF. In nucleotides, the CDR3 is TGTGCCGGTACAGGAACAGGGAAAGGTTCCTACGAGCAGTACTTC.